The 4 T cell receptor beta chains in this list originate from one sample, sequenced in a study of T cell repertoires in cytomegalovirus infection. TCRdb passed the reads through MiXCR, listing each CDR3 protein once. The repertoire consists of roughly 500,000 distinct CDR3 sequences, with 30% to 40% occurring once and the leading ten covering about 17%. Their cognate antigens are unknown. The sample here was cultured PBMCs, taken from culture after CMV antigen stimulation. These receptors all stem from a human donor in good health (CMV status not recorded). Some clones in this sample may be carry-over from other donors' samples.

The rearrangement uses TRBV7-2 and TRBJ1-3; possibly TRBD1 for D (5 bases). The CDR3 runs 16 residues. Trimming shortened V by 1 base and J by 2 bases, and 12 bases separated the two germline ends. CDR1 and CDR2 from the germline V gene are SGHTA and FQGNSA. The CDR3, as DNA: TGTGCCAGCAGCTTAGAGGGCCGGGGCCCTGGAAACACCATATATTTT. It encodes CASSLEGRGPGNTIYF. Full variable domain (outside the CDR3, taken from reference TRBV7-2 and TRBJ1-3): GAGVSQSPSNKVTEKGKDVELRCDPISGHTALYWYRQSLGQGLEFLIYFQGNSAPDKSGLPSDRFSAERTGGSVSTLTIQRTQQEDSAVYLCASSLEGRGPGNTIYFGEGSWLTVV.

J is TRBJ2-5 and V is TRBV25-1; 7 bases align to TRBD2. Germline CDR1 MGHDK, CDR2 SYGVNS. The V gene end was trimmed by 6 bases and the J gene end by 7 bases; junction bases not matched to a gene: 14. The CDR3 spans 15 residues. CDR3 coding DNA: TGTGCCAGCAGGGGGCTGGCGGGAGCCCTGGGGACCCAGTACTTC. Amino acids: CASRGLAGALGTQYF.

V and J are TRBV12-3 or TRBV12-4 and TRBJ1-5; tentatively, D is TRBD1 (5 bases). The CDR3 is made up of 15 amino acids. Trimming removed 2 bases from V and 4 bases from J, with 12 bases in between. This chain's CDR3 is CASSLFTGGNQPQHF. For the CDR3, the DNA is TGTGCCAGCAGTTTATTTACAGGCGGGAATCAGCCCCAGCATTTT.

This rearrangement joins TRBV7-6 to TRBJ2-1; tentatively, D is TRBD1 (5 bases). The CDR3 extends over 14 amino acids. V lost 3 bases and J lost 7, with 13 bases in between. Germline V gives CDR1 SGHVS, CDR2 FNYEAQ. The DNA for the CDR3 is TGTGCCAGCAGCTTGGTTCCAGGGAATAATGAGCAGTTCTTC. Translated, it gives CASSLVPGNNEQFF.